What follows are 23 T cell receptor beta chains derived from one specimen sequenced in a study of T cell responses to AZD1222 COVID-19 vaccine. Libraries were prepared by immunoSEQ multiplex PCR; TCRdb keeps only in-frame clonotypes and omits some of them. Among about 190,000 clones listed, approximately 91% were seen once. Source: peripheral blood, taken on day 0 of AZD1222 vaccination. These receptors all stem from an adult in good health.

This chain connects TRBV5-8 to TRBJ1-1; no clear D gene. Germline V gene data show CDR1 as SGHTS and CDR2 as YDEGEE. The CDR3 totals 14 residues. Trimming took 2 bases from V and 0 from J, leaving 8 bases between them. In nucleotides, the CDR3 is TGTGCCAGCAGCTTAAGGACGATGAACACTGAAGCTTTCTTT. Protein sequence: CASSLRTMNTEAFF. Variable domain in full (rest from reference TRBV5-8 and TRBJ1-1): EAGVTQSPTHLIKTRGQQATLRCSPISGHTSVYWYQQALGLGLQFLLWYDEGEERNRGNFPPRFSGRQFPNYSSELNVNALELEDSALYLCASSLRTMNTEAFFGQGTRLTVV.

The rearrangement links TRBV5-6 to TRBJ2-6, with no clear D. V lost 0 bases, J lost 3 bases, and 10 bases lay in between. The V gene's germline CDR1 is SGHDT and CDR2 YYEEEE. This CDR3 has 16 residues. The DNA for the CDR3 is TGTGCCAGCAGCTTGGATGAGAGCAATGGGGCCAACGTCCTGACTTTC. Translating it yields CASSLDESNGANVLTF.

This rearrangement joins TRBV27 to TRBJ2-5; 11 nucleotides match TRBD2. V was pared by 6 bases and J by 1 base, with 4 bases of the junction left unmatched. CDR1 is MNHEY, CDR2 SMNVEV, per germline (reference sequence). The CDR3 sequence is 15 residues long. For the CDR3, the DNA is TGTGCCAGCAGGACGGGACTAGCGGCCCAAGAGACCCAGTACTTC. Its protein is CASRTGLAAQETQYF.

The V and J genes are TRBV5-1 and TRBJ2-1; TRBD2 is a possible D gene (6 bases). There are 12 residues in the CDR3. The V gene lost 6 bases and the J gene lost 4 bases, with 8 bases spanning the gap. Germline CDR1 SGHRS, CDR2 YFSETQ. The CDR3 here is CASTGGYNEQFF. The CDR3 nucleotides read TGCGCCAGCACCGGGGGTTACAATGAGCAGTTCTTC.

The J gene is TRBJ2-7, the V gene TRBV28, with D perhaps matching TRBD1 (5 bases). The germline gives CDR1 MDHEN, CDR2 SYDVKM. This CDR3 has 15 residues. Trimming stripped 2 bases from V and 0 bases from J, with 11 bases between. Here the CDR3 DNA reads TGTGCCAGCAGTTTAGACAGACGACCCTCCTACGAGCAGTACTTC. Amino acid sequence: CASSLDRRPSYEQYF. Supplemented by reference TRBV28 and TRBJ2-7, the full variable domain reads DVKVTQSSRYLVKRTGEKVFLECVQDMDHENMFWYRQDPGLGLRLIYFSYDVKMKEKGDIPEGYSVSREKKERFSLILESASTNQTSMYLCASSLDRRPSYEQYFGPGTRLTVT.

This clone turned up a few times. The chain combines TRBV5-4 with TRBJ2-3; no firm D call. From germline, CDR1 is SGHNT and CDR2 YYREEE (reference sequence). V lost 0 bases and J lost 1, with 12 bases in between. This CDR3 has 16 residues. The CDR3 loop reads CASSLVGAVGTDTQYF. The CDR3 nucleotides read TGTGCCAGCAGCTTGGTTGGCGCGGTGGGCACAGATACGCAGTATTTT.

The CDR3 DNA reads as TGTGCCAGCAGCTTAGACATTACAGGTGGCTACACCTTC. This sequence encodes CASSLDITGGYTF. This chain uses TRBV7-6 with TRBJ1-2; the D gene is possibly TRBD1 (5 bases). The CDR3 has 13 amino acids. The V and J ends lost 1 base and 7 bases respectively, with 10 bases between them. From germline, CDR1 is SGHVS and CDR2 FNYEAQ.

In the case of this clone: Other DNA variants within this sample encode the same CDR3. The rearrangement joins TRBV11-2 to TRBJ1-2; possibly TRBD1 for D (5 bases). Germline CDR1 reads SGHAT; CDR2 reads FQNNGV. CDR3 length equals 12 residues. Trimming pared 3 bases from V and 4 bases from J, leaving 6 bases between. This chain's CDR3 is CASSLDTYGYTF. In DNA form, the CDR3 reads TGTGCCAGCAGCTTGGACACCTATGGCTACACCTTC. The full variable domain, rest sourced from reference TRBV11-2 and TRBJ1-2, is EAGVAQSPRYKIIEKRQSVAFWCNPISGHATLYWYQQILGQGPKLLIQFQNNGVVDDSQLPKDRFSAERLKGVDSTLKIQPAKLEDSAVYLCASSLDTYGYTFGSGTRLTVV.

DNA for the CDR3: TGCGCCAGCAGCTATACTAGCTCCTACGAGCAGTACTTC. Amino acids: CASSYTSSYEQYF. This rearrangement joins TRBV5-1 to TRBJ2-7; perhaps TRBD2 as D (5 bases). CDR3 length: 13 amino acids. Per germline, CDR1 SGHRS and CDR2 YFSETQ. V was pared by 3 bases and J by 0 bases, with 7 bases between.

The chain links TRBV21-1 to TRBJ1-1; the DNA was not used to check the table's D call, TRBD1. TRBV21-1 is reported as a pseudogene. This CDR3 is 20 amino acids long. CDR3 coding DNA: TGTGCCAGCAGCAAGAGACAGCCGGACAGGGGGCTAAAGGGGAACACTGAAGCTTTCTTT. Amino acid sequence: CASSKRQPDRGLKGNTEAFF.

This rearrangement joins TRBV24-1 to TRBJ2-7; D may be TRBD2 (7 bases). Trimming shortened V by 2 bases and J by 5 bases, and 12 bases separated the two germline ends. Germline CDR1 KGHDR, CDR2 SFDVKD. The CDR3 is made up of 14 amino acids. CDR3 nucleotides: TGTGCCACCAGTGATTCGGGGGGCAGGGACGAGCAGTACTTC. Translated: CATSDSGGRDEQYF.

This chain uses TRBV9 with TRBJ1-2, with D perhaps TRBD1 (5 bases). This CDR3 has 14 amino acids. Looked up from germline, CDR1 is SGDLS and CDR2 is YYNGEE. V gave up 0 bases and J gave up 6 bases, with 12 bases separating them. CDR3 sequence (DNA): TGTGCCAGCAGCGTAGACGGTCAGGGAGATGGCTACACCTTC. It is translated as CASSVDGQGDGYTF.

The V call is TRBV28, the J call TRBJ2-2; D gene uncertain. Deletions cut 3 bases from V and 4 bases from J, with 9 bases between. This CDR3 region has 14 residues. The germline gives CDR1 MDHEN, CDR2 SYDVKM. This CDR3 is CASSFMGITGELFF. CDR3 coding DNA: TGTGCCAGCAGTTTTATGGGAATCACCGGGGAGCTGTTTTTT.

The rearrangement uses TRBV4-3 and TRBJ2-1; 9 nucleotides align to TRBD2. The germline gives CDR1 LGHNA, CDR2 YSLEER. The CDR3 extends over 17 amino acids. Losses at the gene ends were 0 bases for V and 3 bases for J; bases not matched to a gene: 6. In DNA form, the CDR3 reads TGCGCCAGCAGCCAAGACCGGCGGGGGGGCCTCTACAATGAGCAGTTCTTC. It yields the protein CASSQDRRGGLYNEQFF.

For the CDR3, the DNA is TGTGCCAGTAGTATCTCTGCTGGGACAACAAACGAGCAGTACTTC. Protein: CASSISAGTTNEQYF. The V gene is TRBV19, the J gene TRBJ2-7; a possible D gene is TRBD1 (6 bases). V lost 3 bases to trimming and J lost 5 bases, with 17 bases between them. The CDR3 runs to 15 residues. Germline CDR1 is LNHDA and CDR2 is SQIVND (reference sequence).

The V gene is TRBV13, the J gene TRBJ2-2; tentative D call: TRBD2 (6 bases). CDR1 is PRHDT and CDR2 is FYEKMQ in the germline V gene (reference sequence). V lost 1 base and J 4 bases, leaving 16 bases between the germline ends. This CDR3 region has 17 residues. CDR3 protein: CASSLVGRTAVTGELFF. The DNA of the CDR3 is TGTGCCAGCAGCTTAGTAGGGAGGACGGCGGTCACCGGGGAGCTGTTTTTT.

This chain uses TRBV5-4 with TRBJ2-7, with TRBD2 matching over 9 bases. Germline CDR1 SGHNT, CDR2 YYREEE (reference sequence). This CDR3 region has 15 residues. Trimming at V came to 2 bases and at J to 2 bases, leaving 5 bases not matched to a gene. CDR3 coding DNA: TGTGCCAGCAGCTTCCCCGGCGGGGGGGCCTACGAGCAGTACTTC. This codes for CASSFPGGGAYEQYF.

The J gene is TRBJ2-7, the V gene TRBV5-6; D not resolved. Per the germline V gene, CDR1 is SGHDT and CDR2 is YYEEEE. Deletions cut 2 bases from V and 6 bases from J, with 6 bases between. This CDR3 has 11 residues. CDR3 nucleotides: TGTGCCAGCAGCTTCCGTCGCGAGCAGTACTTC. Translating gives CASSFRREQYF.

The CDR3 sequence: CSGLQGADTEAFF. CDR3 bases: TGCAGCGGACTTCAGGGAGCGGACACTGAAGCTTTCTTT. The chain joins TRBV29-1 to TRBJ1-1; the D gene is possibly TRBD1 (5 bases). This CDR3 comprises 13 residues. V was shortened by 7 bases and J by 3 bases, with 15 bases between the two germline ends. Germline V CDR1 and CDR2: SQVTM, ANQGSEA.

The V call is TRBV27, the J call TRBJ1-6; TRBD1 agrees at 7 bases. J gave up 10 bases and V 4 bases, and 1 base lay outside the gene matches. Germline V gene data show CDR1 as MNHEY and CDR2 as SMNVEV (reference sequence). This CDR3 spans 12 amino acids. This CDR3 reads CASSSRGSPLHF. CDR3 coding DNA: TGTGCCAGCAGTTCCAGGGGGTCACCCCTCCACTTT.

CDR3 bases: TGTGCCAGCAGTGAATATACGAACACCTTAAATCAGCCCCAGCATTTT. Protein: CASSEYTNTLNQPQHF. V gene TRBV6-1 combines with J gene TRBJ1-5; unclear D gene. CDR3 length equals 16 residues. Trimming removed 2 bases from V and 4 bases from J, with 15 bases in between. Germline lookup yields CDR1 MNHNS and CDR2 SASEGT.

V is TRBV11-2 and J is TRBJ2-7; D is unresolved. Germline V CDR1 and CDR2: SGHAT, FQNNGV. V dropped 5 bases and J dropped 6 bases, with 11 bases sitting between them. The CDR3 consists of 12 residues. The CDR3 loop reads CASSLRVGEQYF. In nucleotides, the CDR3 is TGTGCCAGCAGCCTAAGAGTCGGCGAGCAGTACTTC.

The gene calls are TRBV6-5 and TRBJ2-5, with 7 nucleotides matching TRBD1. The CDR3 is 14 residues long. The V segment lost 4 bases and the J segment 5 bases; nucleotides outside the gene matches: 7. Germline V lookup: CDR1 MNHEY, CDR2 SVGAGI. The CDR3 coding sequence is TGTGCCAGCAGTTCCCCGCCCAGGGGGGAGACCCAGTACTTC. Translated, it gives CASSSPPRGETQYF.